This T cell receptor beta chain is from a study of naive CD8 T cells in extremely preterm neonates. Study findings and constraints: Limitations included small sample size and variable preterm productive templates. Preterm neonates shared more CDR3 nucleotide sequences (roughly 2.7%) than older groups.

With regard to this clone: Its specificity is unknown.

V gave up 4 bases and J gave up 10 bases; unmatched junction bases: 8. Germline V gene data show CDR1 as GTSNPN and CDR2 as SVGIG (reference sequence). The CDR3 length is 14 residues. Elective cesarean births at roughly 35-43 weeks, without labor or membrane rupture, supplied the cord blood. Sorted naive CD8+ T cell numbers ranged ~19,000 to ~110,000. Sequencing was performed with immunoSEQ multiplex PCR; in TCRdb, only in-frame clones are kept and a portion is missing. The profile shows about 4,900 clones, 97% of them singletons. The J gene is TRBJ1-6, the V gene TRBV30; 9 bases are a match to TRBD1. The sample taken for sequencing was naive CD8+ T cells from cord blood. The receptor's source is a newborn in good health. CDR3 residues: CAWIAGTGLSPLHF. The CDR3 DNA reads TGTGCCTGGATTGCCGGGACAGGGTTATCACCCCTCCACTTT.